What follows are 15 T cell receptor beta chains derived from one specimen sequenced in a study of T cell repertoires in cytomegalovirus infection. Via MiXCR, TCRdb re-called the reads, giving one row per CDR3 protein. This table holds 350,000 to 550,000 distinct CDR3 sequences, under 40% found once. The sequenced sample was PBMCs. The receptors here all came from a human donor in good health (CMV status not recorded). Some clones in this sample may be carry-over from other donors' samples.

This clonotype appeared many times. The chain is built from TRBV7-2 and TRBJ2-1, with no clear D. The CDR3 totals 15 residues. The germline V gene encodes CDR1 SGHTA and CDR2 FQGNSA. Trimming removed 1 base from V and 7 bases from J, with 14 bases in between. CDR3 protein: CASSLGRSLVNEQFF. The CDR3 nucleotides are TGTGCCAGCAGCTTAGGTAGAAGTTTGGTAAATGAGCAGTTCTTC.

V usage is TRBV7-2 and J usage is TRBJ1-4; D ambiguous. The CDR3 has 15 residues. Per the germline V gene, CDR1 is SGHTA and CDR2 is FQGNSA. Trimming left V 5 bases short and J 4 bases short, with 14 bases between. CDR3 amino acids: CASSPGGWYNEKLFF. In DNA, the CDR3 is TGTGCCAGCAGCCCTGGAGGGTGGTATAATGAAAAACTGTTTTTT.

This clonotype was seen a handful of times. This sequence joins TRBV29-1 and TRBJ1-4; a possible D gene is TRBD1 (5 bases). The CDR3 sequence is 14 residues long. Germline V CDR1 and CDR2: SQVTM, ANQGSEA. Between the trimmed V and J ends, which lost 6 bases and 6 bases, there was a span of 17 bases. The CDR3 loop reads CSVGQYVGDEKLFF. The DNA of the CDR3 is TGCAGCGTCGGGCAGTATGTAGGGGATGAAAAACTGTTTTTT.

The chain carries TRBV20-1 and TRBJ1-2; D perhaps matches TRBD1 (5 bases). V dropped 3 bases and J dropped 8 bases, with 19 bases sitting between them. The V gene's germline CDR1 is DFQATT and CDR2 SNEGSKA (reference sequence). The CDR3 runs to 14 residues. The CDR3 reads CSARRDVLLRGYTF. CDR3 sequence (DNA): TGCAGTGCTAGGAGGGACGTTCTCCTGCGCGGCTACACCTTC.

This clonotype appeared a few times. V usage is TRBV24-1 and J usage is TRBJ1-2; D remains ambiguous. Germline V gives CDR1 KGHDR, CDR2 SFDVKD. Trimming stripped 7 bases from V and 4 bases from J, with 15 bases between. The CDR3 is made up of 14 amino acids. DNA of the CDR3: TGTGCCACCAGCGGCAGGTCGTTCACCTATGGCTACACCTTC. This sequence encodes CATSGRSFTYGYTF.

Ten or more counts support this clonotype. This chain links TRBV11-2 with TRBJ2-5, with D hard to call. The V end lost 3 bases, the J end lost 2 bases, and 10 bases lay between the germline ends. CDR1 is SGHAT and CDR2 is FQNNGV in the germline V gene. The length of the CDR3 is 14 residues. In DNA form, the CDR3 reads TGTGCCAGCAGCTTCGGTTGGGAACAAGAGACCCAGTACTTC. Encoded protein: CASSFGWEQETQYF.

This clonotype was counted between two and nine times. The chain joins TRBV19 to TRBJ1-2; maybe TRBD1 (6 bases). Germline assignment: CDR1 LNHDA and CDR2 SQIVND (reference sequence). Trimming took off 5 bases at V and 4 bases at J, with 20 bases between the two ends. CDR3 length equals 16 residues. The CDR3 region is CASSLRPGQGGYGYTF. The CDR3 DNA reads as TGTGCCAGTAGTCTTCGTCCGGGACAAGGGGGCTATGGCTACACCTTC.

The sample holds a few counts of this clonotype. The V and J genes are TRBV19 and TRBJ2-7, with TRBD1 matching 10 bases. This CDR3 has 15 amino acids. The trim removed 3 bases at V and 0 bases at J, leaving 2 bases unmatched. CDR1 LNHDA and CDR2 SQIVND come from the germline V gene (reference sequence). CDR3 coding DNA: TGTGCCAGTAGTATCGGACAGGGGGTCTCCTACGAGCAGTACTTC. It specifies CASSIGQGVSYEQYF. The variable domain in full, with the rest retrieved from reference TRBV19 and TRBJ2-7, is DGGITQSPKYLFRKEGQNVTLSCEQNLNHDAMYWYRQDPGQGLRLIYYSQIVNDFQKGDIAEGYSVSREKKESFPLTVTSAQKNPTAFYLCASSIGQGVSYEQYFGPGTRLTVT.

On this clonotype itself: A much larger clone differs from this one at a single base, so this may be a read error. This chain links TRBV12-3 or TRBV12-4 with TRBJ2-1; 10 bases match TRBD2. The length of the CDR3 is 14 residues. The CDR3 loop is CASQRGGGNKEQFF. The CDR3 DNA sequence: TGTGCCAGCCAGCGGGGGGGCGGAAACAAGGAGCAGTTCTTC.

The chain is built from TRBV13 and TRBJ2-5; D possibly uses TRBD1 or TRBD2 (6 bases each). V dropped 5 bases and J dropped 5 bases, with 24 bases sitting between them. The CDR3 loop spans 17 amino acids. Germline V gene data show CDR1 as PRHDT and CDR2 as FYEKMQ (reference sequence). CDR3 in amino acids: CASSPRTGPGARETQYF. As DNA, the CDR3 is TGTGCCAGCAGCCCCCGGACTGGGCCGGGGGCTAGGGAGACCCAGTACTTC. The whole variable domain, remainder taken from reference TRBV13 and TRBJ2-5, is AAGVIQSPRHLIKEKRETATLKCYPIPRHDTVYWYQQGPGQDPQFLISFYEKMQSDKGSIPDRFSAQQFSDYHSELNMSSLELGDSALYFCASSPRTGPGARETQYFGPGTRLLVL.

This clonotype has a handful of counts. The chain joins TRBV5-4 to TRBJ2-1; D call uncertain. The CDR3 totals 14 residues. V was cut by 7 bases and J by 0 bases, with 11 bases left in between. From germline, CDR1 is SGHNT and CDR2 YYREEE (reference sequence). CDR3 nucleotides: TGTGCCAGCTTTACCCCGAGCTCCTACAATGAGCAGTTCTTC. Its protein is CASFTPSSYNEQFF.

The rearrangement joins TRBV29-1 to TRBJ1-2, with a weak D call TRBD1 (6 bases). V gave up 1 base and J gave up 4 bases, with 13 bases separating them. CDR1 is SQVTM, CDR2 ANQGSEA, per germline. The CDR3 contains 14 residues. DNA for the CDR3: TGCAGCGTTGAAGGTGGAAGGGACATCTATGGCTACACCTTC. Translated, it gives CSVEGGRDIYGYTF.

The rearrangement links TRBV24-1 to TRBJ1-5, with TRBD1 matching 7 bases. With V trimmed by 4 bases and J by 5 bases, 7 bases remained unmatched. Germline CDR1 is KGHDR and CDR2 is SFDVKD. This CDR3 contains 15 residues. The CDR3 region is CATSESRGFDQPQHF. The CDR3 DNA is TGTGCCACCAGTGAAAGCAGGGGGTTCGATCAGCCCCAGCATTTT.

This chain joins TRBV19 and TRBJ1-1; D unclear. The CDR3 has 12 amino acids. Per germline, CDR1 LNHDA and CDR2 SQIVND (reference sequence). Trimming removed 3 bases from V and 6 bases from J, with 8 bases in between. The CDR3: CASSIGVSEAFF. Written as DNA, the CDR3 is TGTGCCAGTAGTATCGGGGTCTCTGAAGCTTTCTTT.

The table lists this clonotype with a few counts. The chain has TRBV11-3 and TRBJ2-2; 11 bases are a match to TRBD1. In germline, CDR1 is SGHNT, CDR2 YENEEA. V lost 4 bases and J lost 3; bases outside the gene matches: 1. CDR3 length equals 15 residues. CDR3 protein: CASSWGQGDTGELFF. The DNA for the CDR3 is TGTGCCAGCAGCTGGGGACAGGGGGACACCGGGGAGCTGTTTTTT.